The 27 T cell receptor beta chains below were found in one sample sequenced in a study of T cells in localized non-small cell lung cancer. TCRdb keeps only in-frame clones here, not all; method: immunoSEQ multiplex PCR. The top ten hold 2.5% to 3.5% of the sample, which has 37,000 or so clones, roughly 88% seen once. Sequencing was performed on peripheral blood, taken before any cancer treatment. All receptors derive from a woman aged 35-70 years with stage I lung adenocarcinoma.

The chain joins TRBV6-1 to TRBJ1-5; D uncertain. V lost 6 bases and J lost 7, with 10 bases in between. The CDR3 is 12 amino acids. Per the germline V gene, CDR1 is MNHNS and CDR2 is SASEGT. The chain's CDR3 is CASRLESQPQHF. DNA of the CDR3: TGTGCCAGCAGACTCGAAAGCCAGCCCCAGCATTTT.

This clone was seen only a few times. The CDR3 DNA follows: TGTGCCAGCAGCGTCCAAGCGGGAGGAACAGATACGCAGTATTTT. This gives the protein CASSVQAGGTDTQYF. This rearrangement joins TRBV9 to TRBJ2-3; 9 nucleotides match TRBD2. CDR1 and CDR2 from the germline V gene are SGDLS and YYNGEE. V lost 2 bases and J lost 3; bases outside the gene matches: 4. This CDR3 comprises 15 residues.

This chain uses TRBV4-1 with TRBJ2-3; either TRBD1 or TRBD2 may fit D (6 bases each). Germline V gene data show CDR1 as MGHRA and CDR2 as YSYEKL. V dropped 4 bases and J dropped 0 bases, with 17 bases sitting between them. The CDR3 contains 17 residues. The CDR3 spells CASSRQGGMASTDTQYF. The CDR3 DNA is TGCGCCAGCAGCCGCCAAGGGGGGATGGCCAGCACAGATACGCAGTATTTT.

CDR3 sequence: CASRGETYEQYF. The CDR3, as DNA: TGTGCCAGCAGGGGGGAGACCTACGAGCAGTACTTC. This rearrangement joins TRBV2 to TRBJ2-7, with D perhaps matching TRBD1 or TRBD2 (5 bases each). Germline-derived CDR1 and CDR2 are SNHLY and FYNNEI. Trimming shortened V by 6 bases and J by 2 bases, and 8 bases separated the two germline ends. The CDR3 sequence is 12 residues long. Full variable domain (missing parts from reference TRBV2 and TRBJ2-7): EPEVTQTPSHQVTQMGQEVILRCVPISNHLYFYWYRQILGQKVEFLVSFYNNEISEKSEIFDDQFSVERPDGSNFTLKIRSTKLEDSAMYFCASRGETYEQYFGPGTRLTVT.

The chain has TRBV14 and TRBJ1-2; no firm D call. Germline V gene sequence: CDR1 SGHDN, CDR2 FVKESK. This CDR3 is 13 amino acids long. Trimming took 0 bases from V and 0 from J, leaving 2 bases between them. CDR3 loop: CASSQDTNYGYTF. The DNA of the CDR3 is TGTGCCAGCAGCCAAGACACTAACTATGGCTACACCTTC.

This rearrangement joins TRBV21-1 to TRBJ2-3; the table assigns TRBD1, which was not confirmed against the DNA. TRBV21-1 is listed as a pseudogene. This CDR3 region has 17 residues. The CDR3 DNA sequence: TGTGCCAGCAGCAAAGAGAAGGTAGGACAGGTGAAAGATACGCAGTATTTT. It is translated as CASSKEKVGQVKDTQYF.

The chain employs TRBV19 and TRBJ1-4; tentatively, D is TRBD1 (5 bases). V lost 11 bases, J lost 8 bases, and 21 bases lay in between. The germline V gene encodes CDR1 LNHDA and CDR2 SQIVND (reference sequence). CDR3 size: 14 residues. In DNA, the CDR3 is TGTGCCTCAGTAGGGGTGGGACGAGGAGAAAAACTGTTTTTT. Amino acids: CASVGVGRGEKLFF. The full variable domain, completed using reference TRBV19 and TRBJ1-4, is DGGITQSPKYLFRKEGQNVTLSCEQNLNHDAMYWYRQDPGQGLRLIYYSQIVNDFQKGDIAEGYSVSREKKESFPLTVTSAQKNPTAFYLCASVGVGRGEKLFFGSGTQLSVL.

This rearrangement joins TRBV5-5 to TRBJ2-7; D is ambiguous. The V gene's germline CDR1 is SGHKS and CDR2 YYEKEE (reference sequence). CDR3 length equals 13 residues. Trimming cost V 6 bases and J 2 bases, with 12 bases left between them. CDR3 loop: CASTWDLPYEQYF. The CDR3 nucleotides are TGTGCCAGCACCTGGGATCTTCCCTACGAGCAGTACTTC. The complete variable domain, with remaining parts taken from reference TRBV5-5 and TRBJ2-7, reads DAGVTQSPTHLIKTRGQQVTLRCSPISGHKSVSWYQQVLGQGPQFIFQYYEKEERGRGNFPDRFSARQFPNYSSELNVNALLLGDSALYLCASTWDLPYEQYFGPGTRLTVT.

The chain joins TRBV4-1 to TRBJ2-7; 10 bases are a match to TRBD1. The CDR3 length is 16 residues. Looked up from germline, CDR1 is MGHRA and CDR2 is YSYEKL. V gave up 1 base and J gave up 3 bases; unmatched junction bases: 6. The CDR3 reads CASSQAPWTGGYEQYF. The DNA of the CDR3 is TGCGCCAGCAGCCAAGCACCCTGGACAGGGGGCTACGAGCAGTACTTC.

V and J are TRBV6-6 and TRBJ2-5; unclear D gene. The germline V gene has CDR1 MNHNY and CDR2 SVGAGI (reference sequence). V lost 6 bases and J lost 11, with 16 bases in between. The CDR3 sequence is 12 residues long. CDR3 DNA sequence: TGTGCCAGCAGCCCAACAGAGCGAGAGCAGTACTTC. It translates to CASSPTEREQYF.

The J gene is TRBJ2-3, the V gene TRBV7-9; TRBD1 agrees at 7 bases. CDR1 and CDR2 from the germline V gene are SEHNR and FQNEAQ (reference sequence). Unmatched junction bases numbered 1, after V lost 5 bases and J lost 5 bases. The CDR3 loop spans 12 amino acids. The DNA of the CDR3 is TGTGCCAGCAGCCGGGACAGAGATACGCAGTATTTT. Its protein is CASSRDRDTQYF.

This chain links TRBV6-1 with TRBJ2-1; the D gene is possibly TRBD2 (6 bases). CDR3 length: 14 residues. CDR1 MNHNS and CDR2 SASEGT come from the germline V gene. The V end was cut by 1 base, the J end by 4 bases, with 8 bases between. CDR3 bases: TGTGCCAGCAGTGAAGTCGCGGGATACAATGAGCAGTTCTTC. Translating gives CASSEVAGYNEQFF.

This clone appeared once. V gene TRBV19 combines with J gene TRBJ2-2, with 11 bases lining up with TRBD1. The CDR3 consists of 14 residues. In germline, CDR1 is LNHDA, CDR2 SQIVND (reference sequence). Germline trimming cut 7 bases from V and 4 bases from J; bases unmatched to any gene: 2. CDR3: CASTGTGGTGELFF. The CDR3 region has the DNA TGTGCCAGTACGGGGACAGGGGGCACCGGGGAGCTGTTTTTT.

The chain's CDR3 is CATSRGQGRTEAFF. CDR3 DNA: TGTGCCACCAGCAGGGGACAGGGGCGGACTGAAGCTTTCTTT. V is TRBV15 and J is TRBJ1-1, with 10 bases aligning to TRBD1. From germline, CDR1 is LNHNV and CDR2 YYDKDF (reference sequence). The CDR3 runs 14 residues. The V gene end was trimmed by 3 bases and the J gene end by 5 bases; junction bases not matched to a gene: 3.

V usage is TRBV5-8 and J usage is TRBJ2-2; D possibly corresponds to TRBD2 (6 bases). This CDR3 spans 15 amino acids. V lost 7 bases and J lost 0, with 13 bases in between. Germline CDR1 is SGHTS and CDR2 is YDEGEE. CDR3 sequence (DNA): TGTGCCAGCCGCGCATGGGGGGCGAACACCGGGGAGCTGTTTTTT. Translation: CASRAWGANTGELFF.

The chain employs TRBV7-2 and TRBJ2-3; D ambiguous. V was pared by 5 bases and J by 0 bases, with 21 bases between. Per the germline V gene, CDR1 is SGHTA and CDR2 is FQGNSA. This CDR3 is 18 amino acids long. The CDR3 sequence: CASSPRPIRTTSTDTQYF. CDR3 DNA: TGTGCCAGCAGCCCCCGGCCCATAAGGACGACTAGCACAGATACGCAGTATTTT.

The J gene is TRBJ2-2, the V gene TRBV5-1, with TRBD2 matching 7 bases. CDR3 length equals 15 residues. V shed 7 bases and J 0 bases; nucleotides not matched to a gene: 6. The germline gives CDR1 SGHRS, CDR2 YFSETQ. Here the CDR3 reads CASGERGANTGELFF. CDR3 nucleotides: TGCGCCAGCGGTGAACGGGGGGCGAACACCGGGGAGCTGTTTTTT.

V gene TRBV18 combines with J gene TRBJ2-7; D tentatively reads TRBD1 or TRBD2 (5 bases each). Trimming pared 3 bases from V and 3 bases from J, leaving 12 bases between. Looked up from germline, CDR1 is KGHSH and CDR2 is LQKENI. The CDR3 extends over 14 amino acids. The CDR3 protein is CASSPAGTHYEQYF. DNA for the CDR3: TGTGCCAGCTCACCGGCTGGGACCCACTACGAGCAGTACTTC.

The V gene is TRBV27, the J gene TRBJ1-1, with D uncertain. With 5 bases removed from V and 4 bases from J, the gap between germline ends came to 14 bases. Germline loops: CDR1 MNHEY, CDR2 SMNVEV (reference sequence). CDR3 length: 14 residues. CDR3 loop: CASSGIGRSTEAFF. CDR3 nucleotide sequence: TGTGCCAGCAGTGGGATCGGACGGAGCACTGAAGCTTTCTTT.

The chain links TRBV19 to TRBJ2-1, with TRBD2 matching over 8 bases. The germline V gene has CDR1 LNHDA and CDR2 SQIVND (reference sequence). This CDR3 has 15 amino acids. J gave up 7 bases and V 2 bases, and 7 bases lay outside the gene matches. The CDR3 nucleotides read TGTGCCAGTAGTATAAGCGGGGGAACCAAAAATGAGCAGTTCTTC. Translation: CASSISGGTKNEQFF.

The chain couples TRBV7-2 to TRBJ2-2, with D uncertain. V lost 5 bases, J lost 7 bases, and 11 bases lay in between. CDR1 is SGHTA and CDR2 is FQGNSA in the germline V gene. The CDR3 consists of 13 residues. The CDR3 sequence is CASSVRYDGELFF. The DNA of the CDR3 is TGTGCCAGCAGCGTTAGATACGACGGGGAGCTGTTTTTT.

The gene calls are TRBV6-5 and TRBJ2-6, with no clear D. Germline V gives CDR1 MNHEY, CDR2 SVGAGI. The CDR3 has 15 amino acids. Trimming shortened V by 2 bases and J by 0 bases, and 5 bases separated the two germline ends. DNA for the CDR3: TGTGCCAGCAGTTACCCCCACTCTGGGGCCAACGTCCTGACTTTC. This translates into CASSYPHSGANVLTF.

V gene TRBV19 combines with J gene TRBJ2-7; 12 bases are shared with TRBD2. Trimming took 5 bases from V and 5 from J; bases not matched to a gene: 4. In germline, CDR1 is LNHDA, CDR2 SQIVND (reference sequence). The CDR3 runs to 14 residues. The CDR3 bases are TGTGCCAGTAGTTGGACTAGCGGGACCCACGAGCAGTACTTC. This codes for CASSWTSGTHEQYF.

The chain recombines TRBV6-1 with TRBJ1-5, with TRBD1 matching 9 bases. Germline CDR1 and CDR2: MNHNS and SASEGT. Trimming cost V 6 bases and J 5 bases; bases outside gene matches: 8. The CDR3 contains 15 residues. CDR3 bases: TGTGCCAGCAGCCCCAGGGACAGGGCGGATCAGCCCCAGCATTTT. This sequence encodes CASSPRDRADQPQHF.

The genes are TRBV25-1 and TRBJ1-5; 7 nucleotides agree with TRBD1. With V trimmed by 5 bases and J by 5 bases, 3 bases remained unmatched. The CDR3 sequence is 13 residues long. Germline V gene lookup returns CDR1 MGHDK and CDR2 SYGVNS. CDR3: CASSRDRDQPQHF. In DNA, the CDR3 is TGTGCCAGCAGTAGGGACAGAGATCAGCCCCAGCATTTT.

This chain connects TRBV27 to TRBJ2-7, with D perhaps TRBD2 (5 bases). Germline values: CDR1 MNHEY, CDR2 SMNVEV (reference sequence). V dropped 6 bases and J dropped 6 bases, with 21 bases sitting between them. The CDR3 is 15 amino acids. Here the CDR3 reads CASSLTLGLFVEQYF. Written as DNA, the CDR3 is TGTGCCAGCAGCCTTACCCTTGGACTGTTCGTCGAGCAGTACTTC.

The V gene is TRBV2, the J gene TRBJ2-6; D is unresolved. Looked up from germline, CDR1 is SNHLY and CDR2 is FYNNEI. V gave up 9 bases and J gave up 4 bases, with 10 bases separating them. CDR3 length: 13 residues. Here the CDR3 DNA reads TGTGCCAGGACCCCAGCCGGGGCCAACGTCCTGACTTTC. This encodes CARTPAGANVLTF.